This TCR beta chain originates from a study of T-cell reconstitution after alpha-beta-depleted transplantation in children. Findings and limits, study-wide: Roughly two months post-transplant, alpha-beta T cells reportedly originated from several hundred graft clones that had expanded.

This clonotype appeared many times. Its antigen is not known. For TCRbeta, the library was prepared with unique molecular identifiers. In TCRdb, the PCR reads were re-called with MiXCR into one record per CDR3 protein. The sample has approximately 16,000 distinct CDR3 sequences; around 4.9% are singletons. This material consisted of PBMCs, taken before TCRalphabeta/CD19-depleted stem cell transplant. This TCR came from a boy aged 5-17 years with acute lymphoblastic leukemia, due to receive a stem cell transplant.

CDR3 DNA sequence: TGCGCCAGCAGCCAAGAATGGACTGTCAGCTCCTACGAGCAGTACTTC. Its protein product is CASSQEWTVSSYEQYF. The rearrangement joins TRBV4-1 to TRBJ2-7; TRBD2 is a possible D gene (5 bases). Germline V gene lookup returns CDR1 MGHRA and CDR2 YSYEKL. The CDR3 length is 16 residues. V lost 0 bases and J 0 bases, leaving 12 bases between the germline ends.